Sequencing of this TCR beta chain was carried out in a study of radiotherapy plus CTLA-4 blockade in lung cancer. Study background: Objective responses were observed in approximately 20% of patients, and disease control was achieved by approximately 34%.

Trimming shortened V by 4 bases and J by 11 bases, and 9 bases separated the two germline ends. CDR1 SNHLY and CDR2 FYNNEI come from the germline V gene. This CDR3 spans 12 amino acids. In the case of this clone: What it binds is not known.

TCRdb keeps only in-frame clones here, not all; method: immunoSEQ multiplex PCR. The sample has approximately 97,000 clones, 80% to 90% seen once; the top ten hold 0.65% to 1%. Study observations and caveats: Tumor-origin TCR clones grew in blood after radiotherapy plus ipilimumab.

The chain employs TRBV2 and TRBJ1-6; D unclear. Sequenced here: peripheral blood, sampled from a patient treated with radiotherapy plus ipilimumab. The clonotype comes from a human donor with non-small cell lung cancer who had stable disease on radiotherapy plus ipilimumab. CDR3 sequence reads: CASSGPRTPLHF. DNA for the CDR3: TGTGCCAGCAGTGGGCCCCGGACACCCCTCCACTTT. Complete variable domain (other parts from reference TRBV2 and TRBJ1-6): EPEVTQTPSHQVTQMGQEVILRCVPISNHLYFYWYRQILGQKVEFLVSFYNNEISEKSEIFDDQFSVERPDGSNFTLKIRSTKLEDSAMYFCASSGPRTPLHFGNGTRLTVT.